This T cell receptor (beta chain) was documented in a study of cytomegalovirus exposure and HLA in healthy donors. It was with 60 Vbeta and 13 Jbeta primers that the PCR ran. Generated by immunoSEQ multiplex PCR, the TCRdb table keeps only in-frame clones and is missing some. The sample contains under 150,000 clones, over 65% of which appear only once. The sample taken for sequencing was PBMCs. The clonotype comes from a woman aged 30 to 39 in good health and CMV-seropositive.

CDR3 coding DNA: TGTGCCAGCAGTCCCCTCGAGAGGGACTATGGCTACACCTTC. Amino acids: CASSPLERDYGYTF. This chain uses TRBV27 with TRBJ1-2; D not certain. V was pared by 5 bases and J by 3 bases, with 13 bases between. There are 14 residues in the CDR3. Germline CDR1 is MNHEY and CDR2 is SMNVEV (reference sequence).